These T cell receptor beta chains were read from a single sample in a study of beta chain features in type 1 diabetes. The repertoire was sequenced with immunoSEQ multiplex PCR; TCRdb's copy has only in-frame clones and lacks some. The sample consists of about 140,000 clones, approximately 10% of them appearing once. The sequenced sample was central memory CD4+ T cells from blood. Every receptor here comes from a woman in her thirties or forties in good health. The CDR3 runs from the conserved cysteine through the conserved F or W. A D gene is named only where the DNA matches it firmly. Rows give clone size only sometimes, using once, few, many, or a class for an expanded clone.

J: TRBJ1-4
V: TRBV19
D: NA
size: few
DNA: TGTGCCAGTAGTATGATAGAGGGACAAAGGGAAAAACTGTTTTTT
CDR3: CASSMIEGQREKLFF

J: TRBJ1-1
V: TRBV19
D: TRBD1
size: few
DNA: TGTGCCACCACGGGACAGGGATCAGTGAACACTGAAGCTTTCTTT
CDR3: CATTGQGSVNTEAFF

J: TRBJ2-7
V: TRBV6-5
D: TRBD1
size: NA
DNA: TGTGCCAGCAGTTACTCCGGACAGGCTAACTACGAGCAGTACTTC
CDR3: CASSYSGQANYEQYF

J: TRBJ1-5
V: TRBV7-9
D: TRBD1
size: many
DNA: TGTGCCAGCAACCGACAGGGTAATCAGCCCCAGCATTTT
CDR3: CASNRQGNQPQHF

J: TRBJ1-1
V: TRBV9
D: NA
size: NA
DNA: TGTGCCAGCAGCGTAGTGGGGGCGAGCGCCATGAACACTGAAGCTTTCTTT
CDR3: CASSVVGASAMNTEAFF

J: TRBJ2-7
V: TRBV7-8
D: NA
size: few
DNA: TGTGCCAGCAGCTTAGTATTTTACTACGAGCAGTACTTC
CDR3: CASSLVFYYEQYF

J: TRBJ2-5
V: TRBV12-2
D: NA
size: few
DNA: TGTGCAAGTCGCTTAGCCGACAGCCAAGAGACCCAGTACTTC
CDR3: CASRLADSQETQYF

J: TRBJ1-2
V: TRBV14
D: TRBD1
size: few
DNA: TGTGCCAGCAGCCTTATCCCAGGGGGCCTTGGTGGCTACACCTTC
CDR3: CASSLIPGGLGGYTF

J: TRBJ2-7
V: TRBV18
D: TRBD1
size: NA
DNA: TGTGCCAGCTCACCAGGGACAGGGTCTTCAGGCGAGCAGTACTTC
CDR3: CASSPGTGSSGEQYF

J: TRBJ2-1
V: TRBV4-2
D: NA
size: many
DNA: TGTGCCAGCAGCCAAGAAAACGGGGAGCAGTTCTTC
CDR3: CASSQENGEQFF

J: TRBJ1-1
V: TRBV5-4
D: NA
size: NA
DNA: TGTGCCAGCAGCCCGGCCGGGACAATACGGTTCACTGAAGCTTTCTTT
CDR3: CASSPAGTIRFTEAFF

J: TRBJ1-4
V: TRBV6-6
D: TRBD1
size: few
DNA: TGTGCCAGCAGCCGGGACAGGGCCTCTAATGAAAAACTGTTTTTT
CDR3: CASSRDRASNEKLFF

J: TRBJ2-7
V: TRBV12-5
D: TRBD1
size: many
DNA: TGTGCTAGTGGTTTGGATAGCACGGGGACAGGGGAGCAGTACTTC
CDR3: CASGLDSTGTGEQYF

J: TRBJ2-1
V: TRBV7-8
D: TRBD2
size: once
DNA: TGTGCCAGCAGCTTTACTAGCGGGGGGGCTTACAATGAGCAGTTCTTC
CDR3: CASSFTSGGAYNEQFF

J: TRBJ1-2
V: TRBV2
D: TRBD1
size: NA
DNA: TGTGCCAGCAGGGAGGTAACAGGGGGTGGCTACACCTTC
CDR3: CASREVTGGGYTF

J: TRBJ2-3
V: TRBV6-5
D: TRBD2
size: few
DNA: TGTGCCAGCAAGCGGGGGGGGAACACAGATACGCAGTATTTT
CDR3: CASKRGGNTDTQYF

J: TRBJ1-1
V: TRBV29-1
D: NA
size: few
DNA: TGCAGCGTTGACAGGACGGAGGCCGGGGGAGCTTTCTTT
CDR3: CSVDRTEAGGAFF

J: TRBJ2-7
V: TRBV18
D: TRBD1
size: few
DNA: TGTGCCAGCTCACGGAACCGGGACAGGGACTACGAGCAGTACTTC
CDR3: CASSRNRDRDYEQYF

J: TRBJ2-1
V: TRBV7-2
D: TRBD2
size: NA
DNA: TGTGCCAGCAGCTTCGGCGGGGGTCACAATGAGCAGTTCTTC
CDR3: CASSFGGGHNEQFF

J: TRBJ2-1
V: TRBV7-8
D: TRBD2
size: NA
DNA: TGTGCCAGCAGTCAAGGACTAGCGGGGGCTGGCGAGCAGTTCTTC
CDR3: CASSQGLAGAGEQFF

J: TRBJ1-2
V: TRBV18
D: NA
size: few
DNA: TGTGCCAGCTCACCACGCGACAGCTATGGCTACACCTTC
CDR3: CASSPRDSYGYTF

J: TRBJ1-2
V: TRBV2
D: NA
size: NA
DNA: TGTGCCAGCAGAAGACAGACATATGGCTACACCTTC
CDR3: CASRRQTYGYTF

J: TRBJ2-5
V: TRBV19
D: NA
size: NA
DNA: TGTGCCAGTAGTATAAATCGAGAGACCCAGTACTTC
CDR3: CASSINRETQYF

J: TRBJ2-7
V: TRBV9
D: NA
size: NA
DNA: TGTGCCAGCAGCCCACGAACAGGTTTCTCCTACGAGCAGTACTTC
CDR3: CASSPRTGFSYEQYF

J: TRBJ1-2
V: TRBV27
D: NA
size: NA
DNA: TGTGCCAGCAGTTCCCAAGACGGGTTGGCGGACTATGGCTACACCTTC
CDR3: CASSSQDGLADYGYTF

J: TRBJ2-1
V: TRBV6-5
D: TRBD2
size: NA
DNA: TGTGCCAGCAGTCGCCAGCGGGGGTGGGGCAATGAGCAGTTCTTC
CDR3: CASSRQRGWGNEQFF

J: TRBJ2-5
V: TRBV11-2
D: NA
size: few
DNA: TGTGCCAGCAGCTTAGGCCAGGGGACCCAAGAGACCCAGTACTTC
CDR3: CASSLGQGTQETQYF

J: TRBJ1-3
V: TRBV5-1
D: NA
size: NA
DNA: TGCGCCAGCAGCAGAGACAGGACCTCTGGAAACACCATATATTTT
CDR3: CASSRDRTSGNTIYF

J: TRBJ2-3
V: TRBV5-1
D: TRBD2
size: many
DNA: TGCGCCGGATCGGCGGGACTAGCGGGCACAGATACGCAGTATTTT
CDR3: CAGSAGLAGTDTQYF

J: TRBJ2-2
V: TRBV7-8
D: NA
size: few
DNA: TGTGCCAGCAGTCTAGCGAGCACCGGGGAGCTGTTTTTT
CDR3: CASSLASTGELFF

J: TRBJ2-5
V: TRBV11-2
D: NA
size: once
DNA: TGTGCCAGCAGCTCCGCCGGACTGAACCAAGAGACCCAGTACTTC
CDR3: CASSSAGLNQETQYF

J: TRBJ2-3
V: TRBV12-5
D: NA
size: NA
DNA: TGTGCTAGTGGTCCCAATACCAGGGGAAGCACAGATACGCAGTATTTT
CDR3: CASGPNTRGSTDTQYF

J: TRBJ2-3
V: TRBV9
D: TRBD1
size: few
DNA: TGTGCCAGCAGCGGACAGGGAGTCCGGGGAGATACGCAGTATTTT
CDR3: CASSGQGVRGDTQYF

J: TRBJ1-5
V: TRBV10-3
D: TRBD1
size: NA
DNA: TGTGCCATCAGTGAGGCGGGGACAGGGGGTCTTCCCCAGCATTTT
CDR3: CAISEAGTGGLPQHF

J: TRBJ2-5
V: TRBV15
D: NA
size: NA
DNA: TGTGCCACCAGCAGAGATAACAGAAGGCAAGAGACCCAGTACTTC
CDR3: CATSRDNRRQETQYF

J: TRBJ1-6
V: TRBV25-1
D: NA
size: NA
DNA: TGTGCCAGCAGTGACAGGCCCGGGGATAATTCACCCCTCCACTTT
CDR3: CASSDRPGDNSPLHF

J: TRBJ1-1
V: TRBV5-8
D: NA
size: many
DNA: TGTGCCAGCAGCTTGGCCCGACAGGCGGCTTTCTTT
CDR3: CASSLARQAAFF

J: TRBJ2-7
V: TRBV4-3
D: NA
size: few
DNA: TGCGCCAGCAGCCATCTTCCGGGAGACTCCTACGAGCAGTACTTC
CDR3: CASSHLPGDSYEQYF

J: TRBJ2-1
V: TRBV7-2
D: TRBD1
size: NA
DNA: TGTGCCAGCAGCCCGGGACAGGGACACAATGAGCAGTTCTTC
CDR3: CASSPGQGHNEQFF

J: TRBJ2-5
V: TRBV2
D: NA
size: few
DNA: TGTGCCAGCAGTGCCCTAGACGGGGAGACCCAGTACTTC
CDR3: CASSALDGETQYF

J: TRBJ2-7
V: TRBV19
D: TRBD2
size: NA
DNA: TGTGCCAGTAGTGACCTCGCTAGCGGGGGACCCTACGAGCAGTACTTC
CDR3: CASSDLASGGPYEQYF

J: TRBJ2-2
V: TRBV5-1
D: TRBD1
size: few
DNA: TGCGCCAGCAAGATCGGACAGGGGTCGGTTCGGACCGGGGAGCTGTTTTTT
CDR3: CASKIGQGSVRTGELFF

J: TRBJ2-7
V: TRBV5-6
D: TRBD2
size: NA
DNA: TGTGCCAGCAGCTTAAGGACTCGACGGGGGGACGAGCAGTACTTC
CDR3: CASSLRTRRGDEQYF

J: TRBJ2-1
V: TRBV12-5
D: TRBD1
size: many
DNA: TGTGCTAGTAGGACAGGGGCCTACAATGAGCAGTTCTTC
CDR3: CASRTGAYNEQFF

J: TRBJ2-3
V: TRBV7-9
D: NA
size: NA
DNA: TGTGCCAGCAGCTTAGCGCGCAGCCCCGGCGGGGATACGCAGTATTTT
CDR3: CASSLARSPGGDTQYF

J: TRBJ2-3
V: TRBV4-1
D: TRBD2
size: few
DNA: TGCGCCAGCAGCCATTCCGGGACTAGCGGGCGCACAGATACGCAGTATTTT
CDR3: CASSHSGTSGRTDTQYF

J: TRBJ1-1
V: TRBV7-9
D: NA
size: few
DNA: TGTGCCAGCAGCTTAGGTAGAGGCGCTGAAGCTTTCTTT
CDR3: CASSLGRGAEAFF

J: TRBJ2-5
V: TRBV5-4
D: TRBD2
size: few
DNA: TGTGCCAGCAGTTCTAGCGGGGGCCAAGAGACCCAGTACTTC
CDR3: CASSSSGGQETQYF

J: TRBJ2-2
V: TRBV7-2
D: NA
size: NA
DNA: TGTGCCAGCAGCTTAGGACAAACCGGGGAGCTGTTTTTT
CDR3: CASSLGQTGELFF

J: TRBJ1-6
V: TRBV10-3
D: NA
size: many
DNA: TGTGCCATCAGTGAGACGGGGGAGGGGCGATATAATTCACCCCTCCACTTT
CDR3: CAISETGEGRYNSPLHF

J: TRBJ2-5
V: TRBV6-1
D: TRBD2
size: NA
DNA: TGTGCCAGCAGTGAAGCGCTCAGCGGGGGGGCTGTTTCGTCCCAGTACTTC
CDR3: CASSEALSGGAVSSQYF

J: TRBJ2-3
V: TRBV9
D: TRBD2
size: NA
DNA: TGTGCCAGCAGCGTAGCCGGGACTAGCGGTTTTAGGGACACAGATACGCAGTATTTT
CDR3: CASSVAGTSGFRDTDTQYF

J: TRBJ2-5
V: TRBV5-1
D: TRBD2
size: NA
DNA: TGCGCCAGCACCACCGCAGGAGCGGGGCGAGTTCAAGAGACCCAGTACTTC
CDR3: CASTTAGAGRVQETQYF

J: TRBJ2-5
V: TRBV5-1
D: NA
size: NA
DNA: TGCGCCAGCAGCTTGCACGCGTCCAGGGGTGAAGAGACCCAGTACTTC
CDR3: CASSLHASRGEETQYF

J: TRBJ1-5
V: TRBV29-1
D: TRBD1
size: NA
DNA: TGCAGCGCAACTATCTCGGGACAGGGTTCCCGCGGTCAGCCCCAGCATTTT
CDR3: CSATISGQGSRGQPQHF

J: TRBJ2-7
V: TRBV6-1
D: TRBD1
size: NA
DNA: TGTGCCAGCAGTGACCGGACAGGGGGCCGGGAGCAGTACTTC
CDR3: CASSDRTGGREQYF

J: TRBJ2-3
V: TRBV5-1
D: NA
size: NA
DNA: TGCGCCGGCAGGGACACCTCTAGCACAGATACGCAGTATTTT
CDR3: CAGRDTSSTDTQYF

J: TRBJ1-2
V: TRBV6-5
D: NA
size: NA
DNA: TGTGCCAGCAGTTACTCGAGTACTCCCAACTTC
CDR3: CASSYSSTPNF